The rows below give T cell receptor beta chains drawn from one sample of a study of T-cell reconstitution after alpha-beta-depleted transplantation in children. In TCRdb, the PCR reads were re-called with MiXCR into one record per CDR3 protein. The sample lists 800,000 to 1,000,000 distinct CDR3 sequences, 25% to 35% seen once, with around 30% in the top ten. The specimen was PBMCs, mostly from graft donor cells, collected 360 days after TCRalphabeta/CD19-depleted stem cell transplant. The receptors shown here come from a boy younger than two who had a stem cell transplant for SCID, so the T cells may come from the graft donor. Each CDR3 is given with its conserved first and last residue.

v_gene: TRBV12-3/TRBV12-4
CDR3aa: CASSPSGTFNQPQHF

v_gene: TRBV6-5
CDR3aa: CASSYSKGEGEQYF

v_gene: TRBV6-1
CDR3aa: CASSELWGWDTGELFF

v_gene: TRBV7-2
CDR3aa: CASSLAKVLLAEQYF

v_gene: TRBV20-1
CDR3aa: CSARRQGLSYEQYF

v_gene: TRBV4-1
CDR3aa: CASSHQMGVGYEQYF

v_gene: TRBV28
CDR3aa: CASSFPAGATEAFF

v_gene: TRBV4-1
CDR3aa: CASSHNQGSQGETQYF

v_gene: TRBV3-1
CDR3aa: CASSPQPSNEQFF

v_gene: TRBV6-5
CDR3aa: CASSYGGTSYEQYF

v_gene: TRBV28
CDR3aa: CASSSPGPPVSYEQYF

v_gene: TRBV29-1
CDR3aa: CSVRTGAFKDEQFF

v_gene: TRBV7-9
CDR3aa: CASSLKDTRSYEQYF

v_gene: TRBV10-3
CDR3aa: CAISVIPGTGIYTGELFF

v_gene: TRBV4-2
CDR3aa: CASSQEATSGGRDTQYF

v_gene: TRBV7-9
CDR3aa: CASSQSNAGGRYNEQFF

v_gene: TRBV12-3/TRBV12-4
CDR3aa: CASSFSTQTANTEAFF

v_gene: TRBV7-8
CDR3aa: CASSLASRVHGYTF

v_gene: TRBV7-9
CDR3aa: CASSLDIRVGYSYEQYF

v_gene: TRBV7-9
CDR3aa: CASSLGQRGAYNEQFF

v_gene: TRBV6-2/TRBV6-3
CDR3aa: CASNPGTGGARRRRTEAFF

v_gene: TRBV4-2
CDR3aa: CASSQEGTGGQGTGELFF

v_gene: TRBV12-3/TRBV12-4
CDR3aa: CASKGDLSSAFF

v_gene: TRBV4-2
CDR3aa: CASSQVITGAGANVLTF

v_gene: TRBV7-9
CDR3aa: CASSTRGGQTDTQYF

v_gene: TRBV20-1
CDR3aa: CSASDHRQGEKLFF

v_gene: TRBV10-3
CDR3aa: CAISESIQWETQYF

v_gene: TRBV7-3
CDR3aa: CASSPRGPLAIQETQYF

v_gene: TRBV28
CDR3aa: CASSPHRQARPEAFF

v_gene: TRBV9
CDR3aa: CASSVGTGAALEQYF

v_gene: TRBV28
CDR3aa: CASSPVPQGATDTQYF

v_gene: TRBV4-1
CDR3aa: CASSQATQNTEAFF